The rows below give T cell receptor beta chains drawn from one sample of a study of blood T cell repertoires in COVID-19. This table comes from immunoSEQ multiplex PCR, and its TCRdb copy is limited to in-frame clones, with some not included. The sample carries around 200,000 clones, roughly nine tenths recorded once. The sequencing input was peripheral blood. Receptors originate from a man aged 70 or older with active or convalescent COVID-19. The CDR3 runs from the conserved cysteine through the conserved F or W. D genes are given only for firm matches. Size tells how often a clone was seen (once, few, many) or the class of an expanded clone, and some rows leave it out.

>TRBD1|.|TRBJ2-5|TRBV28
CASSRGRQGPYQETQYF
TGTGCCAGCAGTCGGGGCCGACAGGGACCGTACCAAGAGACCCAGTACTTC
>TRBD1|.|TRBJ1-1|TRBV3-1/TRBV3-2
CASRDRGSQTEAFF
TGTGCCAGCAGGGACAGGGGTTCGCAGACTGAAGCTTTCTTT
>TRBD1|.|TRBJ2-1|TRBV24-1
CATSDRRGNEQFF
TGTGCCACCAGTGATCGCAGGGGGAATGAGCAGTTCTTC
>.|.|TRBJ1-5|TRBV15
CATSSQIHSNQPQHF
TGTGCCACCAGCAGTCAGATACATAGCAATCAGCCCCAGCATTTT
>TRBD1|few|TRBJ1-5|TRBV18
CASSLPGTVPSAQHF
TGTGCCAGCTCACTGCCCGGGACAGTCCCTTCGGCCCAGCATTTT
>TRBD1|.|TRBJ1-1|TRBV9
CASSVNVGQVGNTEAFF
TGTGCCAGCAGCGTAAACGTGGGACAGGTTGGAAACACTGAAGCTTTCTTT
>TRBD2|.|TRBJ2-7|TRBV5-1
CASSLEPSGRQYF
TGCGCCAGCAGCTTGGAACCTAGCGGGAGGCAGTACTTC
>.|.|TRBJ2-7|TRBV7-3
CASSQGPSYEQYF
TGTGCCAGCAGCCAGGGGCCCTCCTACGAGCAGTACTTC
>.|once|TRBJ2-7|TRBV5-1
CASSPVSGSFLLYEQYF
TGCGCCAGCAGTCCCGTTTCCGGGTCCTTTTTACTCTACGAGCAGTACTTC
>.|.|TRBJ1-6|TRBV28
CASLDSNNSPLHF
TGTGCCAGCCTGGACAGCAATAATTCACCCCTCCACTTT